The sequence of this T cell receptor beta chain was determined in a study of blood T cell repertoires in COVID-19. Whole-study context: The United States, Italy and Spain provided the acute and convalescent COVID-19 samples. T cells, B-cell-depleted T cells, or PBMCs supplied cDNA or gDNA.

Membership in each cohort depended on participant-reported clinical history. V dropped 4 bases and J dropped 3 bases, with 10 bases sitting between them. The CDR3 runs 14 residues. CDR1 LGHDT and CDR2 YNNKEL come from the germline V gene (reference sequence). The data were produced by immunoSEQ multiplex PCR, yet TCRdb's version contains in-frame clones alone and is incomplete. This table has 260,000 or so clones, more than 75% appearing once. The genes are TRBV3-1 (or the pseudogene TRBV3-2) and TRBJ1-5; tentative D call: TRBD1 (6 bases). The sample consisted of PBMCs or T cells enriched from blood (not recorded which). The receptor's source is a man between 18 and 35 years old who had recovered from COVID-19. CDR3 in DNA: TGTGCCAGCAGCCGCCGACAGGACAATCAGCCCCAGCATTTT. This translates into CASSRRQDNQPQHF.